One sample yielded the 14 T cell receptor beta chains listed below, sequenced in a study of OX40 agonist ivuxolimab in advanced cancers. The assay was immunoSEQ multiplex PCR, and TCRdb's table has in-frame clones only and misses some. Of tens of thousands of clones in the sample, 83% were seen once. The material was CD4+ or CD8+ T cells sorted from blood, obtained in a trial of the OX40 agonist ivuxolimab. Receptor source: an adult with an advanced solid tumor such as melanoma, head and neck, liver or kidney cancer.

The J gene is TRBJ1-6, the V gene TRBV5-1, with D possibly TRBD1 on 5 matching bases. V shed 0 bases and J shed 5 bases, with 12 bases lying between them. This CDR3 region has 16 residues. The germline CDR1 and CDR2 sequences are SGHRS and YFSETQ. This chain's CDR3 is CASSLASRQNNSPLHF. As DNA, the CDR3 is TGCGCCAGCAGCTTGGCCTCGCGACAGAATAATTCACCCCTCCACTTT.

The genes are TRBV9 and TRBJ1-2; no clear D. The CDR3 is 13 amino acids. CDR1 and CDR2 (germline): SGDLS, YYNGEE. V shed 1 base and J shed 0 bases, with 4 bases lying between them. The CDR3 DNA is TGTGCCAGCAGCGTAACAACTAACTATGGCTACACCTTC. It is translated as CASSVTTNYGYTF.

The rearrangement joins TRBV5-8 to TRBJ2-7; 9 positions match TRBD1. This CDR3 contains 15 residues. Trimming took 0 bases from V and 6 from J; bases not matched to a gene: 7. Germline V gene data show CDR1 as SGHTS and CDR2 as YDEGEE. Here the CDR3 DNA reads TGTGCCAGCAGCTTGGCAGGGACAGGGATGAGCGAGCAGTACTTC. Translation gives CASSLAGTGMSEQYF.

The chain uses TRBV29-1 and TRBJ2-4; 12 bases fit TRBD2. V was clipped by 1 base and J by 6 bases; unmatched bases: 4. The CDR3 has 15 residues. Germline CDR1 is SQVTM and CDR2 is ANQGSEA. CDR3 sequence: CSVEGASGGVNIQYF. As DNA, the CDR3 is TGCAGCGTTGAAGGTGCTAGCGGGGGGGTAAACATTCAGTACTTC.

The chain carries TRBV6-5 and TRBJ1-3, with 8 bases aligning to TRBD1. CDR3 length: 15 amino acids. The germline CDR1 and CDR2 sequences are MNHEY and SVGAGI. After removal of 2 bases from V and 4 bases from J, the junction contained 4 bases not matched to a gene. The CDR3: CASSYATGAGNTIYF. CDR3 bases: TGTGCCAGCAGTTACGCGACAGGGGCAGGAAACACCATATATTTT.

V and J are TRBV5-1 and TRBJ2-1, with D tentatively TRBD1 or TRBD2 (6 bases each). The CDR3 covers 14 residues. V gave up 0 bases and J gave up 8 bases, with 12 bases separating them. Germline assignment: CDR1 SGHRS and CDR2 YFSETQ. This CDR3 is CASSLGWGAYEQFF. In nucleotides, the CDR3 is TGCGCCAGCAGCTTGGGTTGGGGGGCCTATGAGCAGTTCTTC.

This clone appeared a single time. The chain has TRBV9 and TRBJ2-3; 11 bases are shared with TRBD2. The CDR3 extends over 19 amino acids. With V trimmed by 0 bases and J by 1 base, 10 bases remained unmatched. CDR1 is SGDLS, CDR2 YYNGEE, per germline. As DNA, the CDR3 is TGTGCCAGCAGCGTAGCTACCACTAGCGGGAGCTTTGGCACAGATACGCAGTATTTT. Protein product: CASSVATTSGSFGTDTQYF.

The chain employs TRBV5-5 and TRBJ2-7, with D tentatively TRBD1 (6 bases). The CDR3 covers 16 residues. Trimming removed 0 bases at V and 1 base at J, with 14 bases between. Germline V gives CDR1 SGHKS, CDR2 YYEKEE (reference sequence). The CDR3 spells CASSLASSRGSYEQYF. CDR3 DNA sequence: TGTGCCAGCAGCTTGGCGTCGAGCAGGGGTTCCTACGAGCAGTACTTC.

The chain employs TRBV5-4 and TRBJ2-5, with a weak D call TRBD1 (6 bases). Deletions cut 2 bases from V and 3 bases from J, with 14 bases between. This CDR3 spans 15 amino acids. Germline CDR1 is SGHNT and CDR2 is YYREEE (reference sequence). The CDR3 loop reads CASSFTGTQEETQYF. The CDR3, as DNA: TGTGCCAGCAGCTTCACCGGGACACAAGAAGAGACCCAGTACTTC.

The V and J genes are TRBV30 and TRBJ1-1, with TRBD1 matching 7 bases. Germline CDR1 GTSNPN, CDR2 SVGIG (reference sequence). J lost 1 base, V lost 7 bases, and 3 bases had no gene match. This CDR3 has 12 amino acids. This chain's CDR3 is CAYHRGNTEAFF. The CDR3 DNA is TGTGCCTATCACAGGGGGAACACTGAAGCTTTCTTT.

The chain uses TRBV13 and TRBJ2-7, with TRBD2 matching 8 bases. This CDR3 comprises 17 residues. J gave up 5 bases and V 5 bases, and 17 bases lay outside the gene matches. CDR1 and CDR2 (germline): PRHDT, FYEKMQ (reference sequence). CDR3 sequence (DNA): TGTGCCAGCAGCCTCGGCTTTTCCCGGACTAGCTCTCACGAGCAGTACTTC. This sequence encodes CASSLGFSRTSSHEQYF.

In regard to this clone: This sample includes further DNA sequences coding for the same CDR3. The J gene is TRBJ2-5, the V gene TRBV27; TRBD1 agrees at 7 bases. The CDR3 is made up of 15 amino acids. Germline trimming cut 5 bases from V and 2 bases from J; bases unmatched to any gene: 8. Germline V gene lookup returns CDR1 MNHEY and CDR2 SMNVEV (reference sequence). CDR3: CASSRSGTAQETQYF. CDR3 coding DNA: TGTGCCAGCAGTCGTTCTGGGACAGCTCAAGAGACCCAGTACTTC.

This clone has more than one count but fewer than ten. The V gene is TRBV27, the J gene TRBJ2-3, with a possible D match to TRBD1 (6 bases). The CDR3 has 12 residues. Germline V CDR1 and CDR2: MNHEY, SMNVEV (reference sequence). The ends were cut back, 3 bases at V and 7 bases at J, with 8 bases in the middle. The CDR3 reads CASSFRGNTQYF. CDR3 bases: TGTGCCAGCAGTTTTAGGGGGAATACGCAGTATTTT.

The CDR3 DNA sequence: TGCGCCAGCAGTATACAGGGGGCGCCAGTGGATGAAAAACTGTTTTTT. Translating it yields CASSIQGAPVDEKLFF. V usage is TRBV5-1 and J usage is TRBJ1-4, with 9 bases lining up with TRBD1. V shed 5 bases, J shed 6 bases, and the junction held 11 bases outside the gene matches. In germline, CDR1 is SGHRS, CDR2 YFSETQ. There are 16 residues in the CDR3.